These 20 T cell receptor beta chains share one sample of origin, sequenced in a study of cytomegalovirus exposure and HLA in healthy donors. 60 Vbeta and 13 Jbeta primers were used in PCR. Here immunoSEQ multiplex PCR was the method, and the copy in TCRdb shows in-frame clones only, minus some. The table includes 110,000 or so clones, approximately 83% detected once. Sequencing input: PBMCs. These receptors came from a woman between 18 and 30 years old in good health and CMV-seronegative.

This clone was detected only once. CDR3 region: CASSDTAGGRLTEAFF. The CDR3 region has the DNA TGTGCCAGCAGTGACACGGCAGGGGGCAGATTGACTGAAGCTTTCTTT. This sequence joins TRBV6-4 and TRBJ1-1; 8 bases match TRBD1. V shed 2 bases, J shed 5 bases, and the junction held 10 bases outside the gene matches. Germline-derived CDR1 and CDR2 are MRHNA and SNTAGT. The CDR3 runs 16 residues.

V and J are TRBV7-2 and TRBJ2-1; 8 nucleotides line up with TRBD2. CDR1 and CDR2 (germline): SGHTA, FQGNSA. Trimming cost V 4 bases and J 4 bases; bases outside gene matches: 9. The CDR3 has 16 residues. Here the CDR3 DNA reads TGTGCCAGCAGCTCGTATTTAGCGGGAAGATACAATGAGCAGTTCTTC. The encoded protein is CASSSYLAGRYNEQFF. The whole variable domain, filled in from reference TRBV7-2 and TRBJ2-1, reads GAGVSQSPSNKVTEKGKDVELRCDPISGHTALYWYRQSLGQGLEFLIYFQGNSAPDKSGLPSDRFSAERTGGSVSTLTIQRTQQEDSAVYLCASSSYLAGRYNEQFFGPGTRLTVL.

The chain combines TRBV5-5 with TRBJ2-1; 7 bases line up with TRBD2. V was pared by 0 bases and J by 7 bases, with 4 bases of the junction left unmatched. The CDR3 runs to 14 residues. CDR1 is SGHKS and CDR2 is YYEKEE in the germline V gene (reference sequence). As DNA, the CDR3 is TGTGCCAGCAGCTTGGCCGGGGGGTTTAATGAGCAGTTCTTC. Residues: CASSLAGGFNEQFF.

CDR3 loop: CASSQVVLRGNQPQHF. The CDR3 coding sequence is TGCGCCAGCAGCCAAGTCGTTTTGCGGGGCAATCAGCCCCAGCATTTT. V gene TRBV4-1 combines with J gene TRBJ1-5, with no clear D. Trimming shortened V by 1 base and J by 2 bases, and 12 bases separated the two germline ends. CDR1 and CDR2 from the germline V gene are MGHRA and YSYEKL. The CDR3 spans 16 residues.

The J gene is TRBJ2-3, the V gene TRBV18, with a tentative D call TRBD2 (7 bases). Germline values: CDR1 KGHSH, CDR2 LQKENI. This CDR3 comprises 15 residues. With 2 bases removed from V and 1 base from J, the gap between germline ends came to 10 bases. CDR3 nucleotide sequence: TGTGCCAGCTCACCAGCGGGGGCCCGCACAGATACGCAGTATTTT. It is translated as CASSPAGARTDTQYF.

About this clone: At one boundary the junction diverges from the germline segment, which might be a read error. The gene calls are TRBV5-4 and TRBJ2-1, with 15 bases lining up with TRBD2. CDR3 length: 20 residues. Germline CDR1 is SGHNT and CDR2 is YYREEE (reference sequence). Here the CDR3 reads CASSEPGLAGGSTLNNGQFF. In nucleotides, the CDR3 is TGTGCCAGCAGCGAGCCGGGACTAGCGGGAGGCAGTACCCTAAATAATGGGCAGTTCTTC.

The chain recombines TRBV28 with TRBJ2-1; 9 nucleotides align to TRBD1. The V segment lost 6 bases and the J segment 4 bases; nucleotides outside the gene matches: 7. Germline V gives CDR1 MDHEN, CDR2 SYDVKM. CDR3 length: 15 residues. CDR3 sequence: CASSQTGGPYNEQFF. DNA for the CDR3: TGTGCCAGCAGCCAGACAGGGGGGCCTTACAATGAGCAGTTCTTC.

The CDR3 DNA reads as TGTGCTAGTGGTTTGGTTCCCCTAACAGGGGGCTGGGAGACCCAGTACTTC. Residues: CASGLVPLTGGWETQYF. The genes are TRBV12-5 and TRBJ2-5; 9 nucleotides agree with TRBD1. V gave up 0 bases and J gave up 5 bases; unmatched junction bases: 10. The CDR3 contains 17 residues. Germline CDR1 LGHNT, CDR2 FRNRAP.

V is TRBV13 and J is TRBJ2-1; 11 bases are a match to TRBD2. This CDR3 has 15 amino acids. The V and J ends lost 5 bases and 8 bases, in that order; junction bases with no gene match: 8. The germline V gene has CDR1 PRHDT and CDR2 FYEKMQ (reference sequence). This CDR3 reads CASSTLAGGSDEQFF. CDR3 coding DNA: TGTGCCAGCAGCACCCTAGCGGGAGGATCGGATGAGCAGTTCTTC.

The genes are TRBV28 and TRBJ2-1, with 9 bases aligning to TRBD1. CDR3 length equals 16 residues. Per germline, CDR1 MDHEN and CDR2 SYDVKM. J was trimmed by 6 bases and V by 0 bases; bases with no gene match: 6. CDR3 nucleotide sequence: TGTGCCAGCAGTTTATGGGGGGACAGGGAGGGCAATGAGCAGTTCTTC. This encodes CASSLWGDREGNEQFF.

The CDR3: CASSLLGGGNYGYTF. CDR3 nucleotides: TGTGCCAGCAGCCTCCTCGGGGGTGGGAACTATGGCTACACCTTC. The J gene is TRBJ1-2, the V gene TRBV27; a weak D match, TRBD1 (5 bases). V was cut by 6 bases and J by 2 bases, with 16 bases left in between. Germline V CDR1 and CDR2: MNHEY, SMNVEV (reference sequence). The CDR3 is 15 amino acids.

The V call is TRBV29-1, the J call TRBJ2-7; TRBD2 matches at 11 bases. The CDR3 has 16 amino acids. The V segment lost 3 bases and the J segment 3 bases; nucleotides outside the gene matches: 10. Germline V gene lookup returns CDR1 SQVTM and CDR2 ANQGSEA. The CDR3 nucleotides read TGCAGCGTTGAGGGCTTAGCGGGAGGGCCGAACTACGAGCAGTACTTC. This encodes CSVEGLAGGPNYEQYF.

The chain carries TRBV5-4 and TRBJ2-5; D not certain. V dropped 4 bases and J dropped 4 bases, with 14 bases sitting between them. Per germline, CDR1 SGHNT and CDR2 YYREEE (reference sequence). There are 14 residues in the CDR3. Here the CDR3 reads CASSPMTASETQYF. CDR3 in DNA: TGTGCCAGCAGCCCTATGACTGCTTCAGAGACCCAGTACTTC.

CDR3 in amino acids: CASISGDNEQFF. CDR3 nucleotides: TGTGCCAGCATATCAGGGGACAATGAGCAGTTCTTC. The chain couples TRBV2 to TRBJ2-1; possible D gene TRBD1, 6 bases. Trimming took 7 bases from V and 5 from J, leaving 9 bases between them. The CDR3 has 12 amino acids. Germline V gives CDR1 SNHLY, CDR2 FYNNEI. Full variable domain (outside the CDR3, taken from reference TRBV2 and TRBJ2-1): EPEVTQTPSHQVTQMGQEVILRCVPISNHLYFYWYRQILGQKVEFLVSFYNNEISEKSEIFDDQFSVERPDGSNFTLKIRSTKLEDSAMYFCASISGDNEQFFGPGTRLTVL.

CDR3 DNA: TGTGCCAGCATTGGAGTCAATGAGCAGTTCTTC. As protein: CASIGVNEQFF. J is TRBJ2-1 and V is TRBV2; D not certain. The V and J ends lost 7 bases and 6 bases respectively, with 7 bases between them. CDR3 length: 11 amino acids. Germline V lookup: CDR1 SNHLY, CDR2 FYNNEI. Variable domain in full (rest from reference TRBV2 and TRBJ2-1): EPEVTQTPSHQVTQMGQEVILRCVPISNHLYFYWYRQILGQKVEFLVSFYNNEISEKSEIFDDQFSVERPDGSNFTLKIRSTKLEDSAMYFCASIGVNEQFFGPGTRLTVL.

The genes are TRBV30 and TRBJ2-1; TRBD2 matches at 9 bases. J was trimmed by 5 bases and V by 8 bases; bases with no gene match: 10. CDR1 is GTSNPN and CDR2 is SVGIG in the germline V gene (reference sequence). The CDR3 is 14 amino acids. The CDR3 loop is CAGGRTSEDNEQFF. The DNA for the CDR3 is TGTGCCGGGGGACGGACTAGCGAGGACAATGAGCAGTTCTTC.

Only one count was recorded for this clone. CDR3 in DNA: TGTGCCAGCAGCCTTCTAGCGGGAGCCTACGAGCAGTACGTC. It yields the protein CASSLLAGAYEQYV. The chain has TRBV11-3 and TRBJ2-7; 10 positions agree with TRBD2. V trimming: 5 bases; J trimming: 2 bases; junction bases outside the gene matches: 3. The CDR3 spans 14 residues. Per the germline V gene, CDR1 is SGHNT and CDR2 is YENEEA.

This clone was seen a single time. The rearrangement joins TRBV18 to TRBJ1-3, with D tentatively TRBD1 (6 bases). Trimming removed 2 bases at V and 0 bases at J, with 8 bases between. CDR3 length equals 15 residues. Germline V CDR1 and CDR2: KGHSH, LQKENI. CDR3 amino acids: CASSPGQYSGNTIYF. As DNA, the CDR3 is TGTGCCAGCTCACCAGGACAGTACTCTGGAAACACCATATATTTT.

This clone was counted a few times. J is TRBJ1-5 and V is TRBV10-2; 7 nucleotides match TRBD1. J gave up 7 bases and V 6 bases, and 6 bases lay outside the gene matches. Germline V gene sequence: CDR1 WSHSY, CDR2 SAAADI. The CDR3 has 13 amino acids. The CDR3 nucleotides are TGCGCCAGCAGCGAACAGGGGCGGCAGCCCCAGCATTTT. Its translation: CASSEQGRQPQHF.

The chain carries TRBV5-4 and TRBJ2-5, with a tentative D call TRBD1 (6 bases). Trimming pared 0 bases from V and 1 base from J, leaving 10 bases between. The CDR3 runs to 15 residues. CDR1 and CDR2 (germline): SGHNT, YYREEE (reference sequence). The CDR3 DNA reads TGTGCCAGCAGCTTGGACAGGGCTAGCCAAGAGACCCAGTACTTC. It encodes CASSLDRASQETQYF.